This entry features one TCR beta chain sequence. The CDR3 spans 17 residues. Per the germline V gene, CDR1 is SGHRS and CDR2 is YFSETQ. V was pared by 0 bases and J by 3 bases, with 11 bases of the junction left unmatched. This entry comes from a study of T cell responses to AZD1222 COVID-19 vaccine. The protocol was immunoSEQ multiplex PCR, while the TCRdb copy is restricted to in-frame clones and leaves out a portion. The table has more than 80,000 clones, 90% seen once. The TCR originated in an adult in good health. The chain joins TRBV5-1 to TRBJ2-7, with 8 bases fitting TRBD2. The material sequenced was peripheral blood, taken on day 0 of AZD1222 vaccination. The CDR3 region has the DNA TGCGCCAGCAGCTTGGGGAGCGGGAGTGCGTTTTTCTACGAGCAGTACTTC. It is translated as CASSLGSGSAFFYEQYF. The variable domain in full, completed from reference TRBV5-1 and TRBJ2-7, reads KAGVTQTPRYLIKTRGQQVTLSCSPISGHRSVSWYQQTPGQGLQFLFEYFSETQRNKGNFPGRFSGRQFSNSRSEMNVSTLELGDSALYLCASSLGSGSAFFYEQYFGPGTRLTVT.